This T cell receptor (beta chain) was found in a study of T cell responses to AZD1222 COVID-19 vaccine (dated by TCRdb to the early 2020s). For the study in its entirety: Because spike-specific TCR depth and breadth did not differ between the two schedules, AZD1222 recipients who got a second dose at roughly 4 weeks were pooled with those who got a second dose at roughly 12 weeks. TCR sequencing was performed for 233 trial participants, of whom 200 to 210 were given two doses of AZD1222 and some 26 were given two doses of MenACWY control vaccine. Trial participants were enrolled by age into subgroups of 18-55, 56-69 and 70-plus years, and around 150, 28 and 57 TCR-sequenced participants, respectively, were included in these subgroups.

For this clone: Its recognized antigen is unknown. Qualities for individual bases were not recorded, and no much larger clone is one base off.

This specimen's time point label, interpreted: baseline before first vaccination. The vaccinee samples were drawn from two UK trials, COV001 and COV002, one of which was a single-blind randomized controlled phase 2/3 trial testing AZD1222 (ChAdOx1 nCoV-19) in healthy adults. For TCRbeta chain sequencing, PBMC samples were collected from trial participants at day 0 and at day 28 after the second dose. Study-wide findings and limitations: Only a handful of AZD1222 recipients were SARS-CoV-2 seropositive at baseline, limiting conclusions about previously exposed vaccinees. Participants were mostly white British and included more females than males, and it was suggested by the authors that clonal diversity may have been underestimated. Nearly half of unique spike-specific TCRs reportedly recognized epitopes outside regions mutated in the B.1.351 and B.1.1.7 variants. No day 14 peak-response samples were available, so repertoires were characterized only after the peak T cell response. Spike-specific TCR breadth and depth rose significantly after two AZD1222 doses compared with day 0 and with MenACWY recipients. Vaccine-associated CD4 TCRs spanned the whole spike protein, with dominant responses in regions 160-218 and 743-854. In the small 56-69-year group, the increase in depth fell short of significance, most likely because of low power.

The CDR3 regions of human TCRbeta chains were analyzed by immunosequencing. Per the source publication's procedure: Repertoire TCRs were checked for matches against a reference library of SARS-CoV-2-specific TCRs that had been generated using the MIRA antigen-specificity platform. Breadth meant the fraction of unique TCRs that were SARS-CoV-2-associated, whereas depth meant the fraction of total T cells that were SARS-CoV-2-associated. Using the MIRA data, each spike-specific TCR was assigned both to the spike region to which the TCR was reactive and to a CD4 or CD8 class. Log10-transformed breadth and depth values were compared by one-way ANOVA with Sidak's multiple comparisons tests. Held by TCRdb, this immuneACCESS table contains in-frame sequences only and omits some clones. Under half of the omission traces to an unresolved V gene where checked; the cause of the rest is unknown. The V and J calls and clone size were taken over from that table, and D and trimming were inferred from the DNA. This sample has over 110,000 clones in its table, and roughly 92% of those were observed once. The ten largest clones capture over 1.5% of the sample.

V was cut back by 3 bases and J by 4 bases, leaving a gap of 18 bases between them. The germline V gene gives CDR1 as SQVTM and CDR2 as ANQGSEA. From cysteine to phenylalanine, the CDR3 is 15 amino acids long. Just the 45-base CDR3 DNA is kept, in frame starting at base 1. This TCR came from an adult in good health. The specimen comprised peripheral blood, sampled on day 0 of AZD1222 vaccination. The rearranged segments are TRBV29-1 and TRBJ2-5; perhaps TRBD1 is the D gene, with 5 bases matching. In nucleotides, the sequence is TGCAGCGTTGATGGCAGGGCGAGGTCCGTAGAGACCCAGTACTTC. Its protein product is CSVDGRARSVETQYF.